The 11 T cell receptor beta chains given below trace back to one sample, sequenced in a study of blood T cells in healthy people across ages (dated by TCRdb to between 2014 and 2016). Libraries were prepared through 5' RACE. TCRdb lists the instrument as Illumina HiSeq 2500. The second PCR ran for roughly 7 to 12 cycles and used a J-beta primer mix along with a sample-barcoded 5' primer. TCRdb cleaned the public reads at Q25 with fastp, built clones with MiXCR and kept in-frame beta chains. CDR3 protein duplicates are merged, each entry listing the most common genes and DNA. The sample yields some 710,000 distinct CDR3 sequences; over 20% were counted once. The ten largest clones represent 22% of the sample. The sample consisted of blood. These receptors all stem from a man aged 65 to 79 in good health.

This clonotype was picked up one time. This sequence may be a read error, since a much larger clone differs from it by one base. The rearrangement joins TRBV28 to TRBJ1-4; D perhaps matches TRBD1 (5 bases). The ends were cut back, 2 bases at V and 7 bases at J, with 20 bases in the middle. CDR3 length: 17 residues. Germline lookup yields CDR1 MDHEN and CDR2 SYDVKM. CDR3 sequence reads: CASSLTGRGRRGEKLFF. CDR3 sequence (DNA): TGTGCCAGCAGTTTAACGGGGCGAGGACGGCGGGGTGAAAAACTGTTTTTT. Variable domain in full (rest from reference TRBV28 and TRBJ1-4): DVKVTQSSRYLVKRTGEKVFLECVQDMDHENMFWYRQDPGLGLRLIYFSYDVKMKEKGDIPEGYSVSREKKERFSLILESASTNQTSMYLCASSLTGRGRRGEKLFFGSGTQLSVL.

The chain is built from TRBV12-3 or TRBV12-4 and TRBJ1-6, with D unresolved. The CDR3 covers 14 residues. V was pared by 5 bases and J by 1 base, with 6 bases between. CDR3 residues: CASSISSYNSPLHF. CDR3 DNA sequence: TGTGCCAGCAGTATTTCATCCTATAATTCACCCCTCCACTTT.

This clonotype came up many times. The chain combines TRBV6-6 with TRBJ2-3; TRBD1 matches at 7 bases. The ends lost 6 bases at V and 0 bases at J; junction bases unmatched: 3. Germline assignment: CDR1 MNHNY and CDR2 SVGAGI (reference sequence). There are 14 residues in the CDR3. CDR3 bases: TGTGCCAGCAGCAAGGGACAGAGCACAGATACGCAGTATTTT. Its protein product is CASSKGQSTDTQYF.

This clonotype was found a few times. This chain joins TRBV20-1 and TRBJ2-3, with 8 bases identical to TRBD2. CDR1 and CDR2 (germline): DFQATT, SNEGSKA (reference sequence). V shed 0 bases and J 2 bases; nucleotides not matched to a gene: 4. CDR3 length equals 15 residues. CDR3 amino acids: CSARDGRGDTDTQYF. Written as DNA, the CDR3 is TGCAGTGCTAGAGATGGGCGGGGGGACACAGATACGCAGTATTTT.

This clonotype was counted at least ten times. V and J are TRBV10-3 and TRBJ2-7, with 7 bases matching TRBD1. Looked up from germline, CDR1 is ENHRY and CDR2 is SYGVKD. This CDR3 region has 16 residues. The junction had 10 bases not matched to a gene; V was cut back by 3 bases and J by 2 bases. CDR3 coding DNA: TGTGCCATCAGTGACCCGACCCGGGGACAGACCTACGAGCAGTACTTC. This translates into CAISDPTRGQTYEQYF.

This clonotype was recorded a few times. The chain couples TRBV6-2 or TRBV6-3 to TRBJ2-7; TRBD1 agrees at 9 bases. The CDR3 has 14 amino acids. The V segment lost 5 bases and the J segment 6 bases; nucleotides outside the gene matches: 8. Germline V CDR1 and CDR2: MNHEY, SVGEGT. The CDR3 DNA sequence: TGTGCCAGCAGTATTCCCGGGACAGGGCCCGAGCAGTACGTC. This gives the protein CASSIPGTGPEQYV.

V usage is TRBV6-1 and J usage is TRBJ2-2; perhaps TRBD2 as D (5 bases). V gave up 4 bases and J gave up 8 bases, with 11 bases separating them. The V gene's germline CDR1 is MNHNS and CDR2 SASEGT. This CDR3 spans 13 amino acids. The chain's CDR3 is CASSVDWRGELFF. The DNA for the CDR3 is TGTGCCAGCAGTGTTGACTGGAGGGGGGAGCTGTTTTTT.

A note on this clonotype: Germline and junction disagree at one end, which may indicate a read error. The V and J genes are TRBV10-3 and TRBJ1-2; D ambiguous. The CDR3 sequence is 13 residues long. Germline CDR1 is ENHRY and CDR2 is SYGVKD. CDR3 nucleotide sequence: TGTGCCATCAGCTCAGCTGTTAACTATGACTACACCTTC. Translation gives CAISSAVNYDYTF.

The CDR3 nucleotides are TGTGCCAGCTCACCCGACCAGGCGAACACTGAAGCTTTCTTT. This codes for CASSPDQANTEAFF. This sequence joins TRBV18 and TRBJ1-1; D gene ambiguous. V shed 3 bases and J shed 1 base, with 9 bases lying between them. CDR3 length: 14 amino acids. Germline values: CDR1 KGHSH, CDR2 LQKENI.

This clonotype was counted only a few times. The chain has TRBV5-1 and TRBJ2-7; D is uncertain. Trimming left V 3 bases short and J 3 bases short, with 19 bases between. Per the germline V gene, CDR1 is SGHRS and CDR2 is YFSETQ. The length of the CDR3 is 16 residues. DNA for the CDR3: TGCGCCAGCAGCTCCGCTGAGGTGGCTGAAAACTACGAGCAGTACTTC. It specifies CASSSAEVAENYEQYF.

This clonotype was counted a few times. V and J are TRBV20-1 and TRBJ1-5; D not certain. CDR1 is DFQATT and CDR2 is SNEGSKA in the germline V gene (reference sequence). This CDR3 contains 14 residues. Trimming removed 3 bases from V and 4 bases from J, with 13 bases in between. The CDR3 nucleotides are TGCAGTGCTAGGTCTGGGATCGGAAATCAGCCCCAGCATTTT. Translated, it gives CSARSGIGNQPQHF.